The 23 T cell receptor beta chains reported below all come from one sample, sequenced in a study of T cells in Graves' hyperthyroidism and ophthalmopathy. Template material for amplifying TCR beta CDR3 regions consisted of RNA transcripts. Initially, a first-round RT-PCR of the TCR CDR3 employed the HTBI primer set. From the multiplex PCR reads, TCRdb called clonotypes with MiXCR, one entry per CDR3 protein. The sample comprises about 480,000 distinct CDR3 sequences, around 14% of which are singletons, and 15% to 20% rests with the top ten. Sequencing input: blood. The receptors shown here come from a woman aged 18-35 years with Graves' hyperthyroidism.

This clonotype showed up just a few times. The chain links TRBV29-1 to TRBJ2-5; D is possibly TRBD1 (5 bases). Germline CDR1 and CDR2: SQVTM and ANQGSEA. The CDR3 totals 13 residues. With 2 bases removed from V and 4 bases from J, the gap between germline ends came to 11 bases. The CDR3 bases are TGCAGCGTTGAATGGGGAAGGGGAGAGACCCAGTACTTC. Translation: CSVEWGRGETQYF.

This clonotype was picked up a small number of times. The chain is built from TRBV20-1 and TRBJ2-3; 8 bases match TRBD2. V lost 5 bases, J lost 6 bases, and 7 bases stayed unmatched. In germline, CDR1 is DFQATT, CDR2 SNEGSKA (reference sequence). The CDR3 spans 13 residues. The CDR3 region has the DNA TGCAGTGCTTTTTTAGCGGGACCTGATACGCAGTATTTT. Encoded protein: CSAFLAGPDTQYF.

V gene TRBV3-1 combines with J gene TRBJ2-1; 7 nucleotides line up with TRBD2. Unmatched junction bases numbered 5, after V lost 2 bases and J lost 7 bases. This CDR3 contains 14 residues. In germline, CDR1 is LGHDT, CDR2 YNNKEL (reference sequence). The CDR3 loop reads CASSQPGGGNEQFF. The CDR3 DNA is TGTGCCAGCAGCCAACCGGGAGGAGGGAATGAGCAGTTCTTC.

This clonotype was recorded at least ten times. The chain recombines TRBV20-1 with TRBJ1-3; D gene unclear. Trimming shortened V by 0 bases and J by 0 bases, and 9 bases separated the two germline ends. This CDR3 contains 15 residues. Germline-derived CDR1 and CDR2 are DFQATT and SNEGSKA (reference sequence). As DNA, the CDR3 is TGCAGTGCTAGAGAACCCCCTAGCTCTGGAAACACCATATATTTT. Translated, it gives CSAREPPSSGNTIYF.

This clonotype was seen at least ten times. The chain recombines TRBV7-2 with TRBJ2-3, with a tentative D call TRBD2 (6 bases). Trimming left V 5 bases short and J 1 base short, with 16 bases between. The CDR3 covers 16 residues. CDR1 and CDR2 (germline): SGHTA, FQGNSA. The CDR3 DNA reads TGTGCCAGCAGCCCCGATCGGGTAGCGGGCACAGATACGCAGTATTTT. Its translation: CASSPDRVAGTDTQYF.

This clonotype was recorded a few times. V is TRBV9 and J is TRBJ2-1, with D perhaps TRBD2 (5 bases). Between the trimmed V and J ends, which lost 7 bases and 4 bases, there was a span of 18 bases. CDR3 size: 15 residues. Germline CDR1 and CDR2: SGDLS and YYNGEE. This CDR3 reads CASVKGPAEYNEQFF. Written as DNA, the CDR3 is TGTGCCAGCGTAAAAGGTCCAGCGGAGTACAATGAGCAGTTCTTC.

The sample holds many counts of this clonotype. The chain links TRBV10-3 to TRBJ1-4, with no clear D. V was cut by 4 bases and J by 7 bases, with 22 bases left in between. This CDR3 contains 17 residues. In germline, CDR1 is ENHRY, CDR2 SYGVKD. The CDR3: CAISGFRADGSSEKLFF. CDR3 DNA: TGTGCCATCAGTGGGTTTAGGGCGGACGGCAGTTCTGAAAAACTGTTTTTT.

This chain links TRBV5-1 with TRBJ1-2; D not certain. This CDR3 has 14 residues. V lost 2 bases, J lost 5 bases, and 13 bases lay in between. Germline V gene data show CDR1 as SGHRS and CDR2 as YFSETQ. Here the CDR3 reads CASSFERSGYGYTF. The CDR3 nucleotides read TGCGCCAGCAGCTTTGAAAGGAGCGGGTATGGCTACACCTTC.

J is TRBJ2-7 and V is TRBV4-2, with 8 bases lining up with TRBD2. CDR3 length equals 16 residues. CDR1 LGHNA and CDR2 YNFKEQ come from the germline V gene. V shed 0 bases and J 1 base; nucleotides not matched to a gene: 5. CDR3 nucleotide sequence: TGTGCCAGCAGCCAAGATGAGGAGCGGGGGTCCTACGAGCAGTACTTC. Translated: CASSQDEERGSYEQYF.

In nucleotides, the CDR3 is TGTGCCAGCAAATCCCGAGACAGGGCAGGTCAGCCCCAGCATTTT. Translation gives CASKSRDRAGQPQHF. The chain couples TRBV6-2 or TRBV6-3 to TRBJ1-5; 7 nucleotides agree with TRBD1. CDR3 length equals 15 residues. Germline V gives CDR1 MNHEY, CDR2 SVGEGT. V lost 7 bases, J lost 6 bases, and 12 bases stayed unmatched.

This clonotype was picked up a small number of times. The CDR3 DNA reads TGTGCCAGCAGCTTCCGGACTTCTTCCCTTAGCTCCTACAATGAGCAGTTCTTC. Its protein product is CASSFRTSSLSSYNEQFF. The J gene is TRBJ2-1, the V gene TRBV5-6; D is possibly TRBD2 (5 bases). Germline CDR1 is SGHDT and CDR2 is YYEEEE. There are 18 residues in the CDR3. Trimming stripped 2 bases from V and 0 bases from J, with 18 bases between.

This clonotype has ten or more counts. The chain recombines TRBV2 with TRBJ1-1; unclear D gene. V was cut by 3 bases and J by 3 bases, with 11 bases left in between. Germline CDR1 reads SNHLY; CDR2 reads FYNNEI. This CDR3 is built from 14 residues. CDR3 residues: CASSEIGGDTEAFF. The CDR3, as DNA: TGTGCCAGCAGTGAGATAGGCGGGGACACTGAAGCTTTCTTT.

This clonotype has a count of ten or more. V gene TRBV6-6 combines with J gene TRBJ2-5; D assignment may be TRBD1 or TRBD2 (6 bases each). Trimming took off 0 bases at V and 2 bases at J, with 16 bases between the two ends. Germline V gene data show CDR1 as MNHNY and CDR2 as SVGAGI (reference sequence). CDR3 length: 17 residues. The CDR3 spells CASSYSWLVGGQETQYF. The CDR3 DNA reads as TGTGCCAGCAGTTACTCGTGGCTAGTAGGGGGGCAAGAGACCCAGTACTTC.

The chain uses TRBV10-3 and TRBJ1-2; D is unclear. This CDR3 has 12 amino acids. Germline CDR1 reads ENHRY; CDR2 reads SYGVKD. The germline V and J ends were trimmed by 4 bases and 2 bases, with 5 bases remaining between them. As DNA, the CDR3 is TGTGCCATCAGTGCAGAAAACTATGGCTACACCTTC. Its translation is CAISAENYGYTF.

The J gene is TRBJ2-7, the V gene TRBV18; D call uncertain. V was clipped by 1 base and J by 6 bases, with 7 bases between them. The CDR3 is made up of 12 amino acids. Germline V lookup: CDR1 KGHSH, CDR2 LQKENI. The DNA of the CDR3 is TGTGCCAGCTCACCACAAGGTGTCGAGCAGTACGTC. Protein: CASSPQGVEQYV.

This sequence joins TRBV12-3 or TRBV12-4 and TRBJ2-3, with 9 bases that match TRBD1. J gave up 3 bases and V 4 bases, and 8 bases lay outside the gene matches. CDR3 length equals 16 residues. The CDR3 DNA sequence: TGTGCCAGCAGTTCATCCGGGACAGGGTTTACAGATACGCAGTATTTT. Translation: CASSSSGTGFTDTQYF.

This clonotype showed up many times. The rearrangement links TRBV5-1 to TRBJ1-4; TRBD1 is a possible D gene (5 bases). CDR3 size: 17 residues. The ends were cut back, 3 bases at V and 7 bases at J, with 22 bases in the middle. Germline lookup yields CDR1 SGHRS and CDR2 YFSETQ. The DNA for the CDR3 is TGCGCCAGCAGCTCGGGCCATGGGACGGGAAGAAGTGAAAAACTGTTTTTT. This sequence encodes CASSSGHGTGRSEKLFF.

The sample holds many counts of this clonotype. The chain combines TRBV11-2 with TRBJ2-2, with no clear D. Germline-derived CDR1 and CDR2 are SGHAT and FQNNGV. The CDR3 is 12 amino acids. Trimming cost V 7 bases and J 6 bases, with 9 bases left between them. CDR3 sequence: CASTRLAGELFF. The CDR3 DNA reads TGTGCCAGCACCCGGTTAGCCGGGGAGCTGTTTTTT.

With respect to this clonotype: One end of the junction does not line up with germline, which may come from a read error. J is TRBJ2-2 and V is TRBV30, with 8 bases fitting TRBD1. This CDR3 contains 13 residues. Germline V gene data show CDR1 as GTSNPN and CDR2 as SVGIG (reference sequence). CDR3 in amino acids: CAGRGQGPGELFF. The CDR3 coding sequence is TGTGCCGGGAGAGGACAGGGCCCCGGGGAGCTGTTTTTT. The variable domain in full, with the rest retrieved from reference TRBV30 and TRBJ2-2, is SQTIHQWPATLVQPVGSPLSLECTVEGTSNPNLYWYRQAAGRGLQLLFYSVGIGQISSEVPQNLSASRPQDRQFILSSKKLLLSDSGFYLCAGRGQGPGELFFGEGSRLTVL.

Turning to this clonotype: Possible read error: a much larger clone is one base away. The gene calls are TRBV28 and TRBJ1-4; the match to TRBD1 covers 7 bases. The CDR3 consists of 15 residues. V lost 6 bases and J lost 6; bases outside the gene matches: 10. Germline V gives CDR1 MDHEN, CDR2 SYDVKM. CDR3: CASSTGTALHEKLFF. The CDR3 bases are TGTGCCAGCAGCACCGGGACAGCCCTCCATGAAAAACTGTTTTTT.

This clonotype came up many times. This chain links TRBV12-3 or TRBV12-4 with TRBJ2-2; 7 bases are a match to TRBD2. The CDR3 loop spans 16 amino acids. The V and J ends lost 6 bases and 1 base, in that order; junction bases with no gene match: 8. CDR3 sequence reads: CASSPLGRENTGELFF. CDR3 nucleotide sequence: TGTGCCAGCAGCCCCCTAGGGAGGGAGAACACCGGGGAGCTGTTTTTT.

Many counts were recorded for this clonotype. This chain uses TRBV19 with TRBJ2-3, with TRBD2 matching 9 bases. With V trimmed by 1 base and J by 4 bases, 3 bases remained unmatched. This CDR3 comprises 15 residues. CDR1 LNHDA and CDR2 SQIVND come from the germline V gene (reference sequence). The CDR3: CASSIASGIADTQYF. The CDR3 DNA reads TGTGCCAGTAGTATAGCTAGCGGGATAGCAGATACGCAGTATTTT.

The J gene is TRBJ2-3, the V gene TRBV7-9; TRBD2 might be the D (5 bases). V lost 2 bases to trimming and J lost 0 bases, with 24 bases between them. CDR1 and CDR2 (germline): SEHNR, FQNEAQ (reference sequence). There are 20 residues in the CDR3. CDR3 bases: TGTGCCAGCAGCTTAACAACCCGGCCGGGGAGTTCAAGTAGCACAGATACGCAGTATTTT. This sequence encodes CASSLTTRPGSSSSTDTQYF.